These T cell receptor beta chains were read from a single sample in a study of T-cell memory formation after mild COVID-19. TCRdb passed the 5' RACE reads through MiXCR, listing each CDR3 protein once. The data contain 310,000 or so distinct CDR3 sequences, roughly 15% of them singletons. The sample was PBMCs or a T cell subset sorted from them (not recorded which). The receptor source for this set is a man aged 18 to 29 who had mild COVID-19 (a few samples of this study predate the infection). Cell type and time point are not known. The CDR3 runs from the conserved cysteine through the conserved F or W. D genes are given only for firm matches. Some rows have no size entry. The others give once, few or many, or a class for an expanded clone.

D,J,V,size,DNA,CDR3
.,TRBJ2-6,TRBV2,once,TGTGCCAGCAGATACCCGGGGAGAGTAGGTCTTGAGGCCAACGTCCTGACTTTC,CASRYPGRVGLEANVLTF
.,TRBJ1-5,TRBV12-3/TRBV12-4,.,TGTGCCACCTCCCTTTGGGGCTCAGATCAGCCCCAGCATTTT,CATSLWGSDQPQHF
.,TRBJ1-1,TRBV7-9,few,TGTGCCAGCAGCTTAGGAAATACGAACACTGAAGCTTTCTTT,CASSLGNTNTEAFF
TRBD2,TRBJ2-5,TRBV9,.,TGTGCCAGCAGCGTAGAGGGACTACCGCAAGAGACCCAGTACTTC,CASSVEGLPQETQYF
TRBD2,TRBJ2-4,TRBV7-9,many,TGTGCCAGCAGCTTACTTACTCTAGCGGGGGGGCCGTACATTCAGTACTTC,CASSLLTLAGGPYIQYF
TRBD2,TRBJ2-2,TRBV7-3,few,TGTGCCAGCAGCTTAAGGCCGCTAGCGGGGGCGAACACCGGGGAGCTGTTTTTT,CASSLRPLAGANTGELFF
TRBD1,TRBJ1-1,TRBV18,.,TGTGCCAGCTCACCGGGGGGACAGAGGGGAGCTTTCTTT,CASSPGGQRGAFF
.,TRBJ2-1,TRBV7-9,few,TGTGCCAGCGTTATCTCATTGCTAGTCGGTGAGCAGTTCTTC,CASVISLLVGEQFF
TRBD1,TRBJ2-3,TRBV24-1,few,TGTGCCACCAGTGCATGGGGGACAGGGGCAGGAGATACGCAGTATTTT,CATSAWGTGAGDTQYF
TRBD1,TRBJ2-2,TRBV5-1,many,TGCGCCAGCAGCCCGACAGGGACAGGGACGAACACCGGGGAGCTGTTTTTT,CASSPTGTGTNTGELFF
.,TRBJ1-1,TRBV6-5,few,TGTGCCAGCAGTTACGGGTTCAGGGGAGACACTGAAGCTTTCTTT,CASSYGFRGDTEAFF
.,TRBJ2-7,TRBV6-2/TRBV6-3,.,TGTGCCAGCAGTTATGTCCGCTCCTACGAGCAGTACTTC,CASSYVRSYEQYF
TRBD1,TRBJ2-1,TRBV6-2/TRBV6-3,.,TGTGCCAGCAGTTACGCCGGACAGGGAGGGCAGTTCTTC,CASSYAGQGGQFF
.,TRBJ2-7,TRBV7-2,few,TGTGCCAGCAGCAAAGGACCCCCCGGGACCTACGAGCAGTACTTC,CASSKGPPGTYEQYF
.,TRBJ1-1,TRBV4-1,.,TGCGCCAGCAGCCAAGCCCGAATCGGAGGGGGAAACACTGAAGCTTTCTTT,CASSQARIGGGNTEAFF
.,TRBJ2-7,TRBV6-5,many,TGTGCCAGCAGTTACTTCCCGGGCTACGAGCAGTACTTC,CASSYFPGYEQYF
.,TRBJ2-7,TRBV6-1,.,TGTGCCAGCAGTGAAGGGGAGAAGTACTTC,CASSEGEKYF
.,TRBJ1-1,TRBV27,.,TGTGCCAGCAGTCGAACAGGGTCGGTCACTGAAGCTTTCTTT,CASSRTGSVTEAFF
TRBD2,TRBJ2-3,TRBV7-2,.,TGTGCCAGCAGCCGGACTAGCGGGATCACAGATACGCAGTATTTT,CASSRTSGITDTQYF
.,TRBJ2-1,TRBV29-1,few,TGCAGCGCGGGGGACGGTCCCGTAGAGCAGTTCTTC,CSAGDGPVEQFF
.,TRBJ1-1,TRBV12-3/TRBV12-4,.,TGTGCCAGCAGTTCACCGGGGGACCCCGGCGCTTTCTTT,CASSSPGDPGAFF
TRBD1,TRBJ1-2,TRBV6-5,few,TGTGCCAGCAGCACCACCGGGACAGGGGAAGGACCTTACACCTTC,CASSTTGTGEGPYTF
.,TRBJ1-5,TRBV20-1,few,TGCAGTGCTACGGGGGGACCCAATCAGCCCCAGCATTTT,CSATGGPNQPQHF
.,TRBJ1-3,TRBV29-1,.,TGCAGCGTTGCCGGGGGCTCTGGAAACACCATATATTTT,CSVAGGSGNTIYF
TRBD1,TRBJ1-2,TRBV5-1,.,TGCGCCAGCAGCCCGAGGACAGGCCAGAACAGGGGCTACACCTTC,CASSPRTGQNRGYTF
TRBD1,TRBJ2-3,TRBV5-1,few,TGCGCCAGCAGCCTGCCCGGGACAGGGGCAGATACGCAGTATTTT,CASSLPGTGADTQYF
TRBD1,TRBJ1-5,TRBV4-1,.,TGCGCCAGCAGCCAAGTCCCCAGGGGGGAAAATCAGCCCCAGCATTTT,CASSQVPRGENQPQHF
.,TRBJ2-3,TRBV7-8,few,TGTGCCAGCAGCTTAGCTGGGTGGGGGGGCGCAACAGATACGCAGTATTTT,CASSLAGWGGATDTQYF
TRBD1,TRBJ2-7,TRBV5-1,few,TGCGCCAGCAGGACAGGGCCTTCCTCCTACGAGCAGTACTTC,CASRTGPSSYEQYF
.,TRBJ1-2,TRBV28,few,TGTGCCAGCGCCTTCGGTTTTGTCTTTGACCCCGAGCAAGTCCGGAGTAATGGCTACACCTTC,CASAFGFVFDPEQVRSNGYTF
.,TRBJ1-2,TRBV28,.,TGTGCCAGCAGCAGGCGCAGGACGCATGGCTACACCTTC,CASSRRRTHGYTF
.,TRBJ1-5,TRBV6-1,many,TGTGCCAGCAGGACTGACAGACGATTTGCCCAGCCCCAGCATTTT,CASRTDRRFAQPQHF
TRBD2,TRBJ2-7,TRBV7-8,.,TGTGCCAGCACCCACTCTTGTGGGCGGGGGAACGAGCAGTACTTC,CASTHSCGRGNEQYF
.,TRBJ2-3,TRBV7-3,.,TGTGCCAGCAGCTCCGGATACACAGATACGCAGTATTTT,CASSSGYTDTQYF
.,TRBJ1-3,TRBV7-2,.,TGTGCCAGCAGCTCCCGGGCAGGAGGAAACACCATATATTTT,CASSSRAGGNTIYF
.,TRBJ1-4,TRBV4-2,few,TGTGCCAGCAGCCAAGGAGACAGGTCTAATGAAAAACTGTTTTTT,CASSQGDRSNEKLFF
.,TRBJ1-6,TRBV12-3/TRBV12-4,few,TGTGCCAGCAGTTTAGCAGACGACCCAGCGGCGATCCACTTT,CASSLADDPAAIHF
TRBD1,TRBJ1-4,TRBV6-5,few,TGTGCCAGCAGGCCGAAGGATAGGGGGCGAGGGGAAAAACTGTTTTTT,CASRPKDRGRGEKLFF
.,TRBJ1-3,TRBV18,few,TGTGCCAGCTCACCCTCGCGGGCCGGAGCTGGAAACACCATATATTTT,CASSPSRAGAGNTIYF
.,TRBJ2-7,TRBV19,many,TGTGCCACCCAAGACACCAACGGCTACGAGCAGTACTTC,CATQDTNGYEQYF
.,TRBJ2-2,TRBV5-6,many,TGTGCCAGCAGCTCAGAGAAACAGGGCGCCGGGGAGCTGTTTTTT,CASSSEKQGAGELFF
.,TRBJ1-5,TRBV10-3,.,TGTGCCGTCCGCCGGGACCTACTACGGCCCCAGCATTTT,CAVRRDLLRPQHF
.,TRBJ2-3,TRBV9,few,TGTGCCAGCAGCGTAGGTACAGTAACAGATACGCAGTATTTT,CASSVGTVTDTQYF
.,TRBJ2-3,TRBV12-3/TRBV12-4,many,TGTGCCAGCACTATCGGGGACACAGATACGCAGTATTTT,CASTIGDTDTQYF
.,TRBJ2-7,TRBV7-6,few,TGTGCCAGCAGCTTAGGGGACCCACCTACGCAGTACTTC,CASSLGDPPTQYF
.,TRBJ1-6,TRBV20-1,.,TGCAAAATTGATCGCGACCTCTTT,CKIDRDLF
.,TRBJ2-1,TRBV2,.,TGTGCCAGCGGAAGTCCGGGGAGCTACTACAATGAGCAGTTCTTC,CASGSPGSYYNEQFF
.,TRBJ1-1,TRBV20-1,few,TGCAGTGCTAGAGGGAGACAGAAATACACTGAAGCTTTCTTT,CSARGRQKYTEAFF
.,TRBJ2-1,TRBV20-1,few,TGCAGTGCTAGCGACTACAATGAGCAGTTCTTC,CSASDYNEQFF
.,TRBJ1-4,TRBV15,few,TGTGCCACCAGCCACCCCATGGGCGGGGGGGAAAAACTGTTTTTT,CATSHPMGGGEKLFF
.,TRBJ2-5,TRBV29-1,.,TGCAGCGCTGAACAAGAGACCCAGTACTTC,CSAEQETQYF